The 3 T cell receptor beta chains given below trace back to one sample, sequenced in a study of HIV-infected children after antiretroviral therapy interruption. Treatment meaning: PENTA 11 planned treatment interruption arm or continuous ART arm. Unique molecular identifiers were included in an RNA-based 3' RACE TCR library. TCRdb passed the 3' RACE reads through MiXCR, listing each CDR3 protein once. The sample holds about 46,000 distinct CDR3 sequences; approximately 4.3% are singletons and the top ten take almost 0.7%. Sequenced here: CD45RA+ CD4+ T cells from PBMCs, pooled from several time points, sampled from a donor given antiretroviral therapy, either interrupted or continuous. Subset defined: naive CD4+ CD45RA+ CD45RO- T cells. Every receptor here comes from a pool of human donors with HIV.

A few counts support this clonotype. The gene calls are TRBV28 and TRBJ1-5; no clear D. The V gene's germline CDR1 is MDHEN and CDR2 SYDVKM. This CDR3 comprises 12 residues. The V end was cut by 6 bases, the J end by 4 bases, with 7 bases between. CDR3 amino acids: CASSLANQPQHF. For the CDR3, the DNA is TGTGCCAGCAGCCTTGCGAATCAGCCCCAGCATTTT.

In this sample, this clonotype turned up many times. This chain joins TRBV20-1 and TRBJ2-3, with D tentatively TRBD2 (6 bases). V was pared by 2 bases and J by 0 bases, with 12 bases between. The CDR3 is 15 residues long. CDR1 is DFQATT, CDR2 SNEGSKA, per germline (reference sequence). The CDR3 here is CSARRAGGSTDTQYF. In DNA form, the CDR3 reads TGCAGTGCTAGACGAGCGGGCGGTAGCACAGATACGCAGTATTTT.

This clonotype has at least ten counts. This rearrangement joins TRBV28 to TRBJ2-2, with 9 bases that match TRBD1. The CDR3 is 17 amino acids. The V gene's germline CDR1 is MDHEN and CDR2 SYDVKM. Germline trimming cut 3 bases from V and 6 bases from J; bases unmatched to any gene: 11. The CDR3 reads CASSFSPGQGAAGELFF. The CDR3 coding sequence is TGTGCCAGCAGTTTCTCTCCGGGACAGGGTGCGGCCGGGGAGCTGTTTTTT.